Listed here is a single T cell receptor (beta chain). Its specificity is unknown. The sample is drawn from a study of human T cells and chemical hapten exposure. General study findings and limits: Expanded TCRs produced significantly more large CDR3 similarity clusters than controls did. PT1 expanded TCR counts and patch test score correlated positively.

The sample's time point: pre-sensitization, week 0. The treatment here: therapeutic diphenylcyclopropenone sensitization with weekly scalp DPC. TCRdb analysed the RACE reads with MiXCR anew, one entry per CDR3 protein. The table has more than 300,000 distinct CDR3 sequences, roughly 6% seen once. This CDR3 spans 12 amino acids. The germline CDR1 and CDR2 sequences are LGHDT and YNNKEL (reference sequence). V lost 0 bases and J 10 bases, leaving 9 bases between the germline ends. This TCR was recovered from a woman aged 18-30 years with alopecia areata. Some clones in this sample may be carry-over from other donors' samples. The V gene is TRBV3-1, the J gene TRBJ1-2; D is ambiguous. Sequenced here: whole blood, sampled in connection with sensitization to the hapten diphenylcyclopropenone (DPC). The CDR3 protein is CASSQDRGPYTF. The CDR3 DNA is TGTGCCAGCAGCCAAGATAGAGGCCCCTACACCTTC. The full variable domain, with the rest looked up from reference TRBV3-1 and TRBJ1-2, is DTAVSQTPKYLVTQMGNDKSIKCEQNLGHDTMYWYKQDSKKFLKIMFSYNNKELIINETVPNRFSPKSPDKAHLNLHINSLELGDSAVYFCASSQDRGPYTFGSGTRLTVV.